This T cell receptor (beta chain) originates from a study of human T cells and chemical hapten exposure. Attachment of unique molecular identifiers to individual cDNA molecules was performed in the library. TCRdb fed the RACE reads into MiXCR, producing one record per CDR3 protein. The sample lists roughly 190,000 distinct CDR3 sequences, about 20% occurring once. The CDR3 runs to 12 residues. CDR1 DFQATT and CDR2 SNEGSKA come from the germline V gene (reference sequence). With 0 bases removed from V and 8 bases from J, the gap between germline ends came to 5 bases. The time point here: patch test 1, 2 weeks after DPC sensitization. Regarding treatment: therapeutic diphenylcyclopropenone sensitization with weekly scalp DPC. RNA extraction used unfractionated whole blood as the source of total RNA.

This specimen consisted of whole blood, obtained in connection with sensitization to the hapten diphenylcyclopropenone (DPC). The TCR comes from a woman in her 50s with alopecia areata. Some clones in this sample may be carry-over from other donors' samples. V gene TRBV20-1 combines with J gene TRBJ1-6; no clear D. The chain's CDR3 is CSARDAYSPLHF. CDR3 DNA sequence: TGCAGTGCTAGAGACGCTTATTCACCCCTCCACTTT.